This T cell receptor (beta chain) appears in the sequencing data of a study of a mutant IDH1 vaccine in newly diagnosed glioma. On the study more broadly: Vaccination followed radiotherapy alone by 4-6 weeks, or accompanied temozolomide cycles. Previous treatment comprised radiotherapy, temozolomide, or both, mostly both. Study results and limitations: Shifts in the top peripheral T cell clonotypes seemed unrelated to pseudoprogression.

On this clone: Its cognate antigen is unknown.

The time point: week 35, safety follow-up. Topical imiquimod was applied with each vaccine dose, which held 300 ug of mutant IDH1 20-mer peptide. CDR1 is MNHEY and CDR2 is SMNVEV in the germline V gene (reference sequence). Trimming stripped 3 bases from V and 1 base from J, with 25 bases between. CDR3 length: 19 residues. Sequencing used immunoSEQ multiplex PCR; TCRdb keeps in-frame clones, though not all of them. This table holds approximately 66,000 clones, around four fifths found once. The input for sequencing was PBMCs, taken from a glioma patient whose treatment included an IDH1 peptide vaccine. This TCR was sampled from a young man with glioma. The genes are TRBV27 and TRBJ2-7; D tentatively reads TRBD1 or TRBD2 (5 bases each). CDR3 in amino acids: CASSFWTLRRDRLSYEQYF. CDR3 nucleotides: TGTGCCAGCAGTTTTTGGACACTTCGCCGGGACCGACTTTCCTACGAGCAGTACTTC.